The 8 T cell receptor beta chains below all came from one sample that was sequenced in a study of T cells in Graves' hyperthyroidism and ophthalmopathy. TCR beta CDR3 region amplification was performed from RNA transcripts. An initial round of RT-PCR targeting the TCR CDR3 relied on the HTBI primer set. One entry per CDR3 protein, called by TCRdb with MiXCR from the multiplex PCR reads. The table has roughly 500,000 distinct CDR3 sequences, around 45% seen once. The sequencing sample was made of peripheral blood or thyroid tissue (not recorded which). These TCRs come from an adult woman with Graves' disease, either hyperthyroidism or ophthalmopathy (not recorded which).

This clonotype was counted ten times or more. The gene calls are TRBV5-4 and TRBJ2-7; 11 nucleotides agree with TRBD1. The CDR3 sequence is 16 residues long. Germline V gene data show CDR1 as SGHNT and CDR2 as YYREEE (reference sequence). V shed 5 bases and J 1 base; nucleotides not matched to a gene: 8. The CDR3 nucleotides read TGTGCCAGCAGTCGAGACCGGGACAGGGGGTCCTACGAGCAGTACTTC. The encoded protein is CASSRDRDRGSYEQYF.

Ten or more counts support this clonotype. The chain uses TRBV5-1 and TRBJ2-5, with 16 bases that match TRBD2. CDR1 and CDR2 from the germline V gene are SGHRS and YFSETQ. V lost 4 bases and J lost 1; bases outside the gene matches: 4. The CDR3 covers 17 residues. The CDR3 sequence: CASSVGTSGGAQETQYF. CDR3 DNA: TGCGCCAGCAGCGTTGGGACTAGCGGGGGGGCCCAAGAGACCCAGTACTTC.

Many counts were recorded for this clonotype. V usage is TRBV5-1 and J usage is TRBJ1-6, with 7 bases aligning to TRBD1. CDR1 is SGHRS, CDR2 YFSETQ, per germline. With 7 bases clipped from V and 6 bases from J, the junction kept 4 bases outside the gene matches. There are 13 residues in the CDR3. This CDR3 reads CASGDSFNSPLHF. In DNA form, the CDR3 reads TGCGCCAGCGGGGACAGTTTTAATTCACCCCTCCACTTT.

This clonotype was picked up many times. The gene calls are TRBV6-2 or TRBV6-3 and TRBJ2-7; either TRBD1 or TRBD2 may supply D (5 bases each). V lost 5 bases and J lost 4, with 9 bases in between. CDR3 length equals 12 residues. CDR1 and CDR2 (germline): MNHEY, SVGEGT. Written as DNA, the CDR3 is TGTGCCAGCAGTGGGGACCTATACGAGCAGTACTTC. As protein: CASSGDLYEQYF.

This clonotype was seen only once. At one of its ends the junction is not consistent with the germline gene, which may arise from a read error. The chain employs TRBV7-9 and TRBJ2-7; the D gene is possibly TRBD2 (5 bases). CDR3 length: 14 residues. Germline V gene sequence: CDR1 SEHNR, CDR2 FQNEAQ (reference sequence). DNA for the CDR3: TGCGCCAGCAGCTTCGGGCAGAAAGGCGGGGAGCAGTACTTC. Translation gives CASSFGQKGGEQYF.

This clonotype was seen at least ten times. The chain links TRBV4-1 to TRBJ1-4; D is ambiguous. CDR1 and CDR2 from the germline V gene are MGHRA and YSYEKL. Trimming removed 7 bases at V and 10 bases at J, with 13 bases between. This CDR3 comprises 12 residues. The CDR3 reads CASIGAVPKLFF. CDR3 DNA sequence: TGCGCCAGCATAGGAGCAGTGCCAAAACTGTTTTTT.

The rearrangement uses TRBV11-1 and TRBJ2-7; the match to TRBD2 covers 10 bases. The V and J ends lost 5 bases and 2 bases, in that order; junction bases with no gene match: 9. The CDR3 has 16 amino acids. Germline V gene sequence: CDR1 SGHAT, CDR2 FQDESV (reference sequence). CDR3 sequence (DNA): TGTGCCAGCAGCGCTCCACTAGCGGGACAGACCTACGAGCAGTACTTC. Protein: CASSAPLAGQTYEQYF. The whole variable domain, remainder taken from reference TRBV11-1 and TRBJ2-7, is EAEVAQSPRYKITEKSQAVAFWCDPISGHATLYWYRQILGQGPELLVQFQDESVVDDSQLPKDRFSAERLKGVDSTLKIQPAELGDSAMYLCASSAPLAGQTYEQYFGPGTRLTVT.

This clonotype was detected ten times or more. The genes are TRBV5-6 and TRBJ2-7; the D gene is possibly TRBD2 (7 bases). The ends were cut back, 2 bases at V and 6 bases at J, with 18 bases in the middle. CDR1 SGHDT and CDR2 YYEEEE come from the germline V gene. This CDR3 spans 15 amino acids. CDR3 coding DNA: TGTGCCAGCAGCTTCGGGGGGCGAAGGGTCGGCGAGCAGTACTTC. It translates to CASSFGGRRVGEQYF. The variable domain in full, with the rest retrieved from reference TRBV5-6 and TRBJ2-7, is DAGVTQSPTHLIKTRGQQVTLRCSPKSGHDTVSWYQQALGQGPQFIFQYYEEEERQRGNFPDRFSGHQFPNYSSELNVNALLLGDSALYLCASSFGGRRVGEQYFGPGTRLTVT.